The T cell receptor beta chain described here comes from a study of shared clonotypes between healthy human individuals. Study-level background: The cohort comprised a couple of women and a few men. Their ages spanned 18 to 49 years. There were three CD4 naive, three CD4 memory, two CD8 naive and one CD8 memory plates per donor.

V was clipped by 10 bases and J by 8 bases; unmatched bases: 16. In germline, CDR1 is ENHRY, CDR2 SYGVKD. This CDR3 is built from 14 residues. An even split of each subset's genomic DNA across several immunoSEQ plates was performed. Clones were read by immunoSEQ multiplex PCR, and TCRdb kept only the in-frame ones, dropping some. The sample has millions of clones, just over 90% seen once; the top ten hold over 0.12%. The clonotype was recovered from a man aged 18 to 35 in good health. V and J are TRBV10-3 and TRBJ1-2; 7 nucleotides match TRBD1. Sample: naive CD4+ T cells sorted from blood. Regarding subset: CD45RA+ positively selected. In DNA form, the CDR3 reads TGTGCCACCGTACAGGGGTCAAGGGAGAAAGGCTACACCTTC. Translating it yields CATVQGSREKGYTF.